This TCR beta chain was identified during a study of vaccination and CD4 T cells after COVID-19. CDR1 and CDR2 (germline): DFQATT, SNEGSKA (reference sequence). Trimming cost V 3 bases and J 6 bases; bases outside gene matches: 6. This CDR3 is 15 amino acids long. This clonotype has only a few counts. Its target is unknown. The study sequenced cultured CD4+ T cell DNA using the Oncomine TCR Beta short-read assay. TCRdb reprocessed the PCR reads via MiXCR and lists one record per CDR3 protein. Of 12,000 or so distinct CDR3 sequences listed, approximately 50% are singletons. Treatment given: approximately 11-day PBMC culture with coronavirus spike peptide pools or control peptides (ViraFEST assay).

The J gene is TRBJ2-3, the V gene TRBV20-1, with 13 bases that match TRBD2. The sequencing sample was made of CD4+ T cells from blood, cultured in vitro. The sequence came from a human donor who had recovered from COVID-19. For the CDR3, the DNA is TGCAGTGCTAGTTCTGGACTAGCGGGAGTGGATACGCAGTATTTT. Protein product: CSASSGLAGVDTQYF.